This T cell receptor (beta chain) was recovered during a study of blood T cell repertoires in COVID-19. Whole-study context: From T cells, B-cell-depleted T cells, or PBMCs came the material, which was cDNA or gDNA.

Germline lookup yields CDR1 MDHEN and CDR2 SYDVKM. Trimming pared 3 bases from V and 5 bases from J, leaving 5 bases between. The CDR3 contains 11 residues. Participant ages covered about 18 to 95 years across about 22 US areas. Data came from immunoSEQ multiplex PCR; TCRdb stores just in-frame clones and leaves some out. The table has more than 450,000 clones, roughly 87% seen once. This chain connects TRBV28 to TRBJ2-7; D gene uncertain. Sequencing was carried out using PBMCs or T cells enriched from blood (not recorded which). The receptor's source is a woman aged 18-35 years who had recovered from COVID-19. CDR3 in amino acids: CASSFLDEQYF. The CDR3, as DNA: TGTGCCAGCAGTTTTTTAGACGAGCAGTACTTC.